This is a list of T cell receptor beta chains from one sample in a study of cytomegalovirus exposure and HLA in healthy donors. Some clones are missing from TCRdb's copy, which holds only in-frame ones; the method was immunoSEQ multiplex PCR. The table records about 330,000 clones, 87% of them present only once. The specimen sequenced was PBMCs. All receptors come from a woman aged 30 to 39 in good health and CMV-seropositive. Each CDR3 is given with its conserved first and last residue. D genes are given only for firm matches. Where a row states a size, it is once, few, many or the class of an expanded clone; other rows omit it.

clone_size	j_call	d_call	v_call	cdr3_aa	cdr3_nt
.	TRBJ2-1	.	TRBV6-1	CASSEANSDSYNEQFF	TGTGCCAGCAGTGAAGCTAATTCGGACTCCTACAATGAGCAGTTCTTC
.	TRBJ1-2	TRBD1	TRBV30	CAWSVGQPGSF	TGTGCCTGGAGTGTGGGACAGCCCGGCTCCTTC
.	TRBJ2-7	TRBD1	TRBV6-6	CASSYSPAGGYEQYF	TGTGCCAGCAGTTACTCCCCCGCAGGGGGCTACGAGCAGTACTTC
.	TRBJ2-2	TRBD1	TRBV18	CASSGDRSYTGELFF	TGTGCCAGCTCAGGGGACAGGTCTTACACCGGGGAGCTGTTTTTT
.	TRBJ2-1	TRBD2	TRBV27	CASSFFAGGPYNEQFF	TGTGCCAGCAGTTTTTTTGCGGGGGGGCCCTACAATGAGCAGTTCTTC
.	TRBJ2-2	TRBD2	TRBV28	CAIRAGTNTGELFF	TGTGCCATACGAGCGGGGACGAACACCGGGGAGCTGTTTTTT
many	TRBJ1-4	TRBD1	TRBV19	CASSIPGTGFEKLFF	TGTGCCAGTAGTATTCCTGGGACAGGGTTCGAAAAACTGTTTTTT
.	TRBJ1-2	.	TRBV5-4	CASSGGGGYTF	TGTGCCAGCAGCGGCGGGGGGGGCTACACCTTC
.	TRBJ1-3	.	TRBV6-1	CASSEEVGNTIYF	TGTGCCAGCAGTGAAGAGGTGGGAAACACCATATATTTT
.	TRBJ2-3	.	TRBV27	CASSLWGGRTDTQYF	TGTGCCAGCAGTTTATGGGGGGGGCGCACAGATACGCAGTATTTT
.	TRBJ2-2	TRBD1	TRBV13	CASSTQGATGELFF	TGTGCCAGCAGCACCCAGGGGGCCACCGGGGAGCTGTTTTTT
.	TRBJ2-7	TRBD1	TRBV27	CASSYSGQGGTYEQYF	TGTGCCAGCAGTTATTCGGGACAGGGGGGAACCTACGAGCAGTACTTC
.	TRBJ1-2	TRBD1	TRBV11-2	CASSDRDGGYTF	TGTGCCAGTTCGGACAGGGACGGCGGCTACACCTTC
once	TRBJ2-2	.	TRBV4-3	CASSPRQTDSYTGELFF	TGCGCCAGCAGCCCCCGACAGACTGATTCCTACACCGGGGAGCTGTTTTTT
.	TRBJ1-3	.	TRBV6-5	CASSYSGVQGNTIYF	TGTGCCAGCAGTTACTCGGGGGTTCAAGGAAACACCATATATTTT
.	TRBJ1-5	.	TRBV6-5	CASSYRAGVSNQPQHF	TGTGCCAGCAGTTACAGGGCAGGGGTTAGCAATCAGCCCCAGCATTTT
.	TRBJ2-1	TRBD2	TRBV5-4	CASSLGGGISEQFF	TGTGCCAGCAGCTTGGGCGGGGGGATTAGTGAGCAGTTCTTC
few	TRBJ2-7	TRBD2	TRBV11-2	CASSLGGLAGYEQYF	TGTGCCAGCAGCTTAGGGGGACTAGCGGGATACGAGCAGTACTTC
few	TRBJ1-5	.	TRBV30	CAWSKRRFNQPQHF	TGTGCCTGGAGTAAGAGGAGATTTAATCAGCCCCAGCATTTT
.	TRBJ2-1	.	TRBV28	CASSFYGSYNEQFF	TGTGCCAGCAGTTTCTACGGCTCCTACAATGAGCAGTTCTTC
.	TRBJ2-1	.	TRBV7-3	CASSLGLSSYNEQFF	TGTGCCAGCAGCTTAGGCTTGAGCTCCTACAATGAGCAGTTCTTC
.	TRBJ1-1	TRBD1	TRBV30	CAWSVLRTGNTEAFF	TGTGCCTGGAGTGTACTCAGGACAGGGAACACTGAAGCTTTCTTT
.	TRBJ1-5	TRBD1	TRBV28	CASRDTGVRGNQPQHF	TGTGCCAGCAGGGACACAGGGGTTCGGGGGAATCAGCCCCAGCATTTT
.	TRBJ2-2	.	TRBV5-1	CASSLQSGQGGTGELFF	TGCGCCAGCAGCCTGCAGTCGGGGCAGGGAGGTACCGGGGAGCTGTTTTTT
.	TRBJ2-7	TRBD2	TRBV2	CASSEDGLAVSYEQYF	TGTGCCAGCAGCGAAGACGGACTAGCGGTTTCCTACGAGCAGTACTTC
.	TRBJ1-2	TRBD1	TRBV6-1	CASRDRGNGYTF	TGTGCCAGCAGGGACAGGGGAAATGGCTACACCTTC
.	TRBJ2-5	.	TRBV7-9	CASSLGTSVETQYF	TGTGCCAGCAGCCTGGGCACCAGTGTGGAGACCCAGTACTTC
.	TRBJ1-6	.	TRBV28	CASSSDIVSPLHF	TGTGCCAGCAGCTCCGACATAGTTTCACCCCTCCACTTT
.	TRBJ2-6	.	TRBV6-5	CASSHGTAGANVLTF	TGTGCCAGCAGCCACGGTACAGCTGGGGCCAACGTCCTGACTTTC
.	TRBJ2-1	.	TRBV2	CASSGDIYNEQFF	TGTGCCAGCAGCGGAGACATCTACAATGAGCAGTTCTTC
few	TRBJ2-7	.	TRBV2	CASSVQIYEQYF	TGTGCCAGCAGTGTTCAGATCTACGAGCAGTACTTC
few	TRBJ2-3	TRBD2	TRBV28	CASSTGMGVSSSGRVSYRTQYF	TGTGCCAGCAGTACCGGCATGGGGGTCTCAAGTAGCGGGAGGGTTTCTTACCGAACGCAGTATTTT
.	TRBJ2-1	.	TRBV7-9	CASSPRLGLDNEQFF	TGTGCCAGCAGCCCGAGACTAGGACTCGACAATGAGCAGTTCTTC
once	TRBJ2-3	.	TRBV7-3	CASSLTSGSTDTQYF	TGTGCCAGCAGCTTAACCAGCGGGAGCACAGATACGCAGTATTTT
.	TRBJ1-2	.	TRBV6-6	CASSPTNGGGADGYTF	TGTGCCAGCAGTCCCACCAACGGGGGGGGCGCGGATGGCTACACCTTC
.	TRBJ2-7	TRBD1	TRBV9	CASSETGTTYEQYF	TGTGCCAGCAGCGAGACAGGGACAACCTACGAGCAGTACTTC
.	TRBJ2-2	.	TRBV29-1	CSVGAVGTGELFF	TGCAGCGTGGGTGCGGTGGGAACCGGGGAGCTGTTTTTT
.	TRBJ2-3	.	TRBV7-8	CASSSTGLSTDTQYF	TGTGCCAGCAGCTCCACAGGGCTTAGCACAGATACGCAGTATTTT
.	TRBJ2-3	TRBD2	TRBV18	CASSLAGGPLDTQYF	TGTGCCAGCTCACTTGCGGGAGGGCCGTTGGATACGCAGTATTTT
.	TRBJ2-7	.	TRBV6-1	CASSEPDDRKRRSYEQYF	TGTGCCAGCAGTGAACCCGACGACAGGAAACGTAGGTCCTACGAGCAGTACTTC
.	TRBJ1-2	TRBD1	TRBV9	CASSVEDRGRYGYTF	TGTGCCAGCAGCGTTGAGGACAGGGGGCGATATGGCTACACCTTC
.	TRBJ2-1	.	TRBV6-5	CASSYEGNEQFF	TGTGCCAGCAGTTATGAGGGGAATGAGCAGTTCTTC
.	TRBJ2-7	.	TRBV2	CASSEASTGISYEQYF	TGTGCCAGCAGTGAAGCCTCCACAGGAATCTCCTACGAGCAGTACTTC
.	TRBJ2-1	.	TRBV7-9	CASSSPDVDEQFF	TGTGCCAGCAGCTCCCCCGACGTGGATGAGCAGTTCTTC
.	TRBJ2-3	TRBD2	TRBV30	CAWRGVLLPGLTSLRTPDTQYF	TGTGCCTGGCGGGGAGTCCTCCTACCGGGACTAACATCATTACGAACTCCAGATACGCAGTATTTT
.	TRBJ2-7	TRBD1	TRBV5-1	CASSTNRGYEQYF	TGCGCCAGCAGCACAAACAGGGGCTACGAGCAGTACTTC
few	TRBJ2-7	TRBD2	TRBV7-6	CASSPGLAGTYEQYF	TGTGCCAGCAGCCCCGGCCTAGCGGGGACTTACGAGCAGTACTTC
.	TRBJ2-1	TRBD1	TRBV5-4	CASSFRDRYYNEQFF	TGTGCCAGCAGCTTCCGGGACAGATATTACAATGAGCAGTTCTTC
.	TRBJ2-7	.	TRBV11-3	CASSLQYRDEQYF	TGTGCCAGCAGCCTCCAATACAGGGACGAGCAGTACTTC
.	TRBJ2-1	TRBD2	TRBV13	CASSRLAGGNYNEQFF	TGTGCCAGCAGCCGACTAGCGGGAGGGAACTACAATGAGCAGTTCTTC
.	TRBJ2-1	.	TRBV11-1	CASSPKRGSYNEQFF	TGTGCCAGCAGCCCAAAGAGAGGGTCCTACAATGAGCAGTTCTTC
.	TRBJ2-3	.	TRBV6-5	CASSYSGIGTDTQYF	TGTGCCAGCAGTTACTCCGGAATTGGCACAGATACGCAGTATTTT
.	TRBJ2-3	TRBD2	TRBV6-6	CASSLSGGRVDTQYF	TGTGCCAGCAGCCTCAGCGGGGGGCGAGTTGATACGCAGTATTTT
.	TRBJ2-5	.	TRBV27	CASSFWAGQETQYF	TGTGCCAGCAGTTTTTGGGCAGGCCAAGAGACCCAGTACTTC
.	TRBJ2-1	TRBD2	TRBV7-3	CASSLSGLAGYNEQFF	TGTGCCAGCAGCTTAAGCGGACTAGCGGGGTACAATGAGCAGTTCTTC